One and the same sample provided the 32 T cell receptor beta chains below, sequenced in a study of CD8 T cell repertoires and HIV-1 epitope variants. No antigen is known for these receptors. The method was immunoSEQ multiplex PCR; TCRdb's version includes in-frame clones alone and lacks a portion of them. The sample lists 5,200 or so clones, about 70% occurring once. Sequenced sample: cultured CD8+ T cells derived from PBMCs. The receptors were sampled from a male donor with HIV.

This clone was seen just once. V and J are TRBV11-3 and TRBJ1-1; D not resolved. Trimming shortened V by 1 base and J by 0 bases, and 18 bases separated the two germline ends. Per germline, CDR1 SGHNT and CDR2 YENEEA. The length of the CDR3 is 18 residues. The CDR3, as DNA: TGTGCCAGCAGCTTAGGTCCCGGCCAGTTGGAGATGAACACTGAAGCTTTCTTT. It codes for CASSLGPGQLEMNTEAFF.

The chain links TRBV7-8 to TRBJ1-5, with 9 bases that match TRBD1. Looked up from germline, CDR1 is SGHVS and CDR2 is FQNEAQ. V lost 6 bases, J lost 0 bases, and 9 bases stayed unmatched. The CDR3 sequence is 17 residues long. The chain's CDR3 is CASRKGQGFYSNQPQHF. CDR3 nucleotide sequence: TGTGCCAGCAGAAAGGGACAGGGATTTTATAGCAATCAGCCCCAGCATTTT. Drawing the rest from reference TRBV7-8 and TRBJ1-5, the complete variable domain is GAGVSQSPRYKVAKRGQDVALRCDPISGHVSLFWYQQALGQGPEFLTYFQNEAQLDKSGLPSDRFFAERPEGSVSTLKIQRTQQEDSAVYLCASRKGQGFYSNQPQHFGDGTRLSIL.

The chain combines TRBV5-6 with TRBJ2-5; tentatively, D is TRBD1 or TRBD2 (5 bases each). This CDR3 contains 15 residues. The germline V gene has CDR1 SGHDT and CDR2 YYEEEE. The V end lost 2 bases, the J end lost 1 base, and 12 bases lay between the germline ends. CDR3 DNA: TGTGCCAGCAGCTTTCGGGACCAACTCCAAGAGACCCAGTACTTC. Encoded protein: CASSFRDQLQETQYF.

This chain links TRBV21-1 with TRBJ2-7. TRBV21-1 is termed a pseudogene. The CDR3 consists of 13 residues. CDR3 residues: CASSLPSSYEQYF. DNA for the CDR3: TGTGCCAGCAGCTTACCAAGCTCCTACGAGCAGTACTTC.

The chain has TRBV5-6 and TRBJ2-7; D possibly corresponds to TRBD2 (5 bases). V was trimmed by 0 bases and J by 4 bases, leaving 17 bases between them. This CDR3 is 16 amino acids long. Per germline, CDR1 SGHDT and CDR2 YYEEEE. The CDR3 DNA is TGTGCCAGCAGCTTGGGGCCTTCTTTGGGAGATTACGAGCAGTACTTC. It is translated as CASSLGPSLGDYEQYF.

The genes are TRBV27 and TRBJ2-3; D gene ambiguous. Germline CDR1 is MNHEY and CDR2 is SMNVEV (reference sequence). The CDR3 totals 12 residues. Between the trimmed V and J ends, which lost 4 bases and 0 bases, there was a span of 2 bases. Written as DNA, the CDR3 is TGTGCCAGCAGTTGGAGCACAGATACGCAGTATTTT. It encodes CASSWSTDTQYF.

The chain is built from TRBV7-2 and TRBJ2-5; TRBD2 matches at 11 bases. This CDR3 has 16 residues. CDR1 and CDR2 from the germline V gene are SGHTA and FQGNSA. V gave up 5 bases and J gave up 0 bases; unmatched junction bases: 5. CDR3 sequence (DNA): TGTGCCAGCAGCCGACAGGGACTAGCGGACCAAGAGACCCAGTACTTC. This encodes CASSRQGLADQETQYF.

The CDR3 DNA sequence: TGTGCCAGCAGCTTCGGCAGCTACAATGAGCAGTTCTTC. Translated: CASSFGSYNEQFF. J is TRBJ2-1 and V is TRBV5-5; D call uncertain. The CDR3 is 13 amino acids. Germline V gene lookup returns CDR1 SGHKS and CDR2 YYEKEE (reference sequence). V dropped 2 bases and J dropped 3 bases, with 6 bases sitting between them. Drawing the rest from reference TRBV5-5 and TRBJ2-1, the complete variable domain is DAGVTQSPTHLIKTRGQQVTLRCSPISGHKSVSWYQQVLGQGPQFIFQYYEKEERGRGNFPDRFSARQFPNYSSELNVNALLLGDSALYLCASSFGSYNEQFFGPGTRLTVL.

V usage is TRBV27 and J usage is TRBJ2-1, with 10 positions matching TRBD2. Trimming took 0 bases from V and 8 from J; bases not matched to a gene: 4. Looked up from germline, CDR1 is MNHEY and CDR2 is SMNVEV (reference sequence). This CDR3 spans 15 amino acids. CDR3 amino acids: CASSLSAGGRDEQFF. CDR3 in DNA: TGTGCCAGCAGTTTATCAGCGGGGGGGCGGGATGAGCAGTTCTTC.

This chain connects TRBV28 to TRBJ2-3; tentatively, D is TRBD1 or TRBD2 (5 bases each). Trimming shortened V by 5 bases and J by 5 bases, and 8 bases separated the two germline ends. In germline, CDR1 is MDHEN, CDR2 SYDVKM. The CDR3 totals 12 residues. In DNA form, the CDR3 reads TGTGCCAGCAGTCTGGGGGAAGATACGCAGTATTTT. Residues: CASSLGEDTQYF.

The chain has TRBV16 and TRBJ1-1; D is uncertain. CDR1 is KGHSY, CDR2 FQNENV, per germline. The V and J ends lost 4 bases and 0 bases respectively, with 9 bases between them. This CDR3 has 14 amino acids. Here the CDR3 reads CASSLNTLNTEAFF. DNA of the CDR3: TGTGCCAGCAGCCTAAATACTTTGAACACTGAAGCTTTCTTT.

This chain links TRBV28 with TRBJ1-4; D is unresolved. Trimming cost V 7 bases and J 7 bases, with 13 bases left between them. The CDR3 totals 13 residues. CDR1 and CDR2 from the germline V gene are MDHEN and SYDVKM. Written as DNA, the CDR3 is TGTGCCAGCAACGGGGAGACCCCTGAAAAACTGTTTTTT. It specifies CASNGETPEKLFF.

This chain joins TRBV7-2 and TRBJ2-7; the D gene is possibly TRBD1 (6 bases). V was clipped by 4 bases and J by 7 bases, with 11 bases between them. This CDR3 spans 12 amino acids. Per germline, CDR1 SGHTA and CDR2 FQGNSA. CDR3 protein: CASSSPGDEQYF. CDR3 DNA: TGTGCCAGCAGCTCGCCAGGGGATGAGCAGTACTTC.

This clone was seen a handful of times. The chain couples TRBV6-5 to TRBJ2-7; TRBD1 might be the D (6 bases). CDR3 length equals 14 residues. Trimming removed 5 bases from V and 3 bases from J, with 14 bases in between. Germline lookup yields CDR1 MNHEY and CDR2 SVGAGI. The CDR3 coding sequence is TGTGCCAGCAGTGCTCGGGACAACGGCTACGAGCAGTACTTC. Its translation is CASSARDNGYEQYF.

This clone was seen more than once but under ten times. This chain connects TRBV27 to TRBJ2-2; D gene uncertain. The CDR3 sequence is 12 residues long. Germline assignment: CDR1 MNHEY and CDR2 SMNVEV (reference sequence). Trimming shortened V by 4 bases and J by 11 bases, and 11 bases separated the two germline ends. The CDR3 region is CASSYDGSELFF. DNA for the CDR3: TGTGCCAGCAGTTACGATGGAAGTGAGCTGTTTTTT.

The chain has TRBV30 and TRBJ2-2, with a possible D match to TRBD2 (6 bases). In germline, CDR1 is GTSNPN, CDR2 SVGIG (reference sequence). This CDR3 comprises 16 residues. V lost 0 bases and J lost 1, with 12 bases in between. DNA of the CDR3: TGTGCCTGGAGTGTACTCGACGGGGGGAACACCGGGGAGCTGTTTTTT. Translated: CAWSVLDGGNTGELFF.

V gene TRBV7-2 combines with J gene TRBJ1-2, with 8 bases identical to TRBD1. This CDR3 is built from 13 residues. The trim removed 4 bases at V and 8 bases at J, leaving 6 bases unmatched. From germline, CDR1 is SGHTA and CDR2 FQGNSA. For the CDR3, the DNA is TGTGCCAGCAGCTCGCCTTCAGGGGGCGGCTACACCTTC. Protein sequence: CASSSPSGGGYTF.

The gene calls are TRBV15 and TRBJ2-3, with TRBD2 matching 8 bases. The CDR3 contains 14 residues. J lost 4 bases, V lost 1 base, and 1 base had no gene match. CDR1 and CDR2 (germline): LNHNV, YYDKDF (reference sequence). CDR3 bases: TGTGCCACCAGCAGAGCGGGAGGGGCAGATACGCAGTATTTT. As protein: CATSRAGGADTQYF.

In its sample, this clone was seen a few times. V usage is TRBV5-6 and J usage is TRBJ1-2, with D perhaps TRBD1 (6 bases). The CDR3 runs 14 residues. Trimming removed 0 bases at V and 9 bases at J, with 15 bases between. The germline V gene encodes CDR1 SGHDT and CDR2 YYEEEE. CDR3 nucleotide sequence: TGTGCCAGCAGCTTGGGGCAGGGGCTGATACGCTACACCTTC. Translating it yields CASSLGQGLIRYTF.

The sample holds a few counts of this clone. The chain has TRBV7-9 and TRBJ2-7; D may be TRBD1 (5 bases). V was shortened by 4 bases and J by 0 bases, with 10 bases between the two germline ends. The CDR3 has 14 residues. Germline V CDR1 and CDR2: SEHNR, FQNEAQ (reference sequence). CDR3 loop: CASSSARDSYEQYF. The CDR3 nucleotides are TGTGCCAGCAGCTCGGCCAGGGACTCCTACGAGCAGTACTTC. Variable domain in full (rest from reference TRBV7-9 and TRBJ2-7): DTGVSQNPRHKITKRGQNVTFRCDPISEHNRLYWYRQTLGQGPEFLTYFQNEAQLEKSRLLSDRFSAERPKGSFSTLEIQRTEQGDSAMYLCASSSARDSYEQYFGPGTRLTVT.

The chain links TRBV6-6 to TRBJ2-2; D gene unclear. The V gene lost 5 bases and the J gene lost 3 bases, with 10 bases spanning the gap. The CDR3 has 14 amino acids. Germline-derived CDR1 and CDR2 are MNHNY and SVGAGI (reference sequence). CDR3 nucleotides: TGTGCCAGCAGTGACATAGGAGACACCGGGGAGCTGTTTTTT. This sequence encodes CASSDIGDTGELFF.

The chain joins TRBV29-1 to TRBJ1-1; D perhaps matches TRBD1 (5 bases). With 8 bases removed from V and 3 bases from J, the gap between germline ends came to 16 bases. The CDR3 loop spans 13 amino acids. CDR1 is SQVTM, CDR2 ANQGSEA, per germline. CDR3 coding DNA: TGCAGCCACAATTCAGGGTTTTACACTGAAGCTTTCTTT. It is translated as CSHNSGFYTEAFF.

V and J are TRBV19 and TRBJ1-1; weak D call: TRBD1 (5 bases). This CDR3 comprises 13 residues. Per germline, CDR1 LNHDA and CDR2 SQIVND (reference sequence). Trimming left V 3 bases short and J 5 bases short, with 10 bases between. CDR3 sequence: CASSIAGGTEAFF. CDR3 coding DNA: TGTGCCAGTAGTATTGCCGGGGGGACTGAAGCTTTCTTT.

This chain links TRBV7-9 with TRBJ2-7, with D perhaps given as TRBD1 or TRBD2 (6 bases each). Germline V CDR1 and CDR2: SEHNR, FQNEAQ (reference sequence). The CDR3 is 17 amino acids. V was trimmed by 0 bases and J by 4 bases, leaving 19 bases between them. CDR3 DNA sequence: TGTGCCAGCAGCTTAGCGGGGGGCCTGACCCGATCTTACGAGCAGTACTTC. This gives the protein CASSLAGGLTRSYEQYF.

This sequence joins TRBV5-1 and TRBJ2-7; the D gene is possibly TRBD2 (6 bases). The ends were cut back, 0 bases at V and 2 bases at J, with 12 bases in the middle. CDR3 size: 15 residues. Germline CDR1 and CDR2: SGHRS and YFSETQ. The CDR3 reads CASSLDTGAPYEQYF. Written as DNA, the CDR3 is TGCGCCAGCAGCTTGGATACGGGAGCTCCCTACGAGCAGTACTTC.

This chain links TRBV7-3 with TRBJ2-3; D perhaps matches TRBD2 (5 bases). CDR1 and CDR2 from the germline V gene are SGHTA and FQGTGA. V was pared by 4 bases and J by 0 bases, with 11 bases between. This CDR3 has 15 amino acids. The CDR3 DNA reads TGTGCCAGCAGCTCAGGAGGTTATAGCACAGATACGCAGTATTTT. Translation: CASSSGGYSTDTQYF.

This clone was counted once. One junction end does not reproduce the germline sequence, and a read error may be involved. V and J are TRBV10-3 and TRBJ1-2; D call uncertain. From germline, CDR1 is ENHRY and CDR2 SYGVKD. The CDR3 totals 16 residues. CDR3 sequence reads: CASSELPQDLDYGYTF. In DNA form, the CDR3 reads TGTGCCAGCAGTGAACTTCCACAAGACCTAGACTATGGCTACACCTTC.

This chain connects TRBV4-1 to TRBJ2-7; the match to TRBD1 covers 10 bases. Trimming removed 1 base from V and 10 bases from J; junction bases left unmatched: 4. This CDR3 is 13 amino acids long. Germline loops: CDR1 MGHRA, CDR2 YSYEKL. Here the CDR3 DNA reads TGCGCCAGCAGCCAAGGACAGGGGGCATACCAGTACTTC. Protein sequence: CASSQGQGAYQYF.

This CDR3 is CASTPGSGELFF. Here the CDR3 DNA reads TGTGCCAGTACCCCGGGGTCCGGGGAGCTGTTTTTT. J is TRBJ2-2 and V is TRBV2; D is possibly TRBD2 (5 bases). Germline lookup yields CDR1 SNHLY and CDR2 FYNNEI. V was pared by 9 bases and J by 6 bases, with 11 bases between. CDR3 size: 12 residues.

This chain uses TRBV10-3 with TRBJ1-2; 7 bases fit TRBD1. Per germline, CDR1 ENHRY and CDR2 SYGVKD. This CDR3 comprises 14 residues. Unmatched junction bases numbered 9, after V lost 4 bases and J lost 7 bases. This chain's CDR3 is CAISVDRDFGGYTF. CDR3 nucleotide sequence: TGTGCCATCAGTGTAGACAGGGATTTCGGTGGCTACACCTTC.

This clone was seen more than once but under ten times. The V and J genes are TRBV25-1 and TRBJ2-5, with 8 bases fitting TRBD2. Trimming at V came to 2 bases and at J to 4 bases, leaving 9 bases not matched to a gene. CDR3 length: 16 amino acids. Per germline, CDR1 MGHDK and CDR2 SYGVNS. The CDR3 sequence: CASSERGSGKGETQYF. CDR3 DNA: TGTGCCAGCAGTGAACGAGGTAGCGGGAAAGGAGAGACCCAGTACTTC. Looking up the rest from reference TRBV25-1 and TRBJ2-5 gives the full variable domain: EADIYQTPRYLVIGTGKKITLECSQTMGHDKMYWYQQDPGMELHLIHYSYGVNSTEKGDLSSESTVSRIRTEHFPLTLESARPSHTSQYLCASSERGSGKGETQYFGPGTRLLVL.

The genes are TRBV7-6 and TRBJ2-1; 8 nucleotides match TRBD2. The CDR3 contains 13 residues. Germline CDR1 SGHVS, CDR2 FNYEAQ. V was clipped by 5 bases and J by 9 bases; unmatched bases: 6. CDR3 residues: CASSPLGGGEQFF. The CDR3, as DNA: TGTGCCAGCAGCCCCCTCGGGGGGGGTGAGCAGTTCTTC.